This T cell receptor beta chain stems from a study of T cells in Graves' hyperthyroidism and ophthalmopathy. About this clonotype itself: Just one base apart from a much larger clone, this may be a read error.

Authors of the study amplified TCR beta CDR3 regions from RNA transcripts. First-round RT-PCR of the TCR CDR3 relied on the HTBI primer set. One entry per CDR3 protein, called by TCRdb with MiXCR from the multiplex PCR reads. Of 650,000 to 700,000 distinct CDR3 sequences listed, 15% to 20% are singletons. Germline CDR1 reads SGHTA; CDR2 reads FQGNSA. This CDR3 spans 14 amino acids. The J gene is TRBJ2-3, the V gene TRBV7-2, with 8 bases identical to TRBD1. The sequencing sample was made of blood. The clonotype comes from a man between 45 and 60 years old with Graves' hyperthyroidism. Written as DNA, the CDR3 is TGTGCCGGCAGCTTTACAGGGGGATCAGATACGCAGTATTTT. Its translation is CAGSFTGGSDTQYF.